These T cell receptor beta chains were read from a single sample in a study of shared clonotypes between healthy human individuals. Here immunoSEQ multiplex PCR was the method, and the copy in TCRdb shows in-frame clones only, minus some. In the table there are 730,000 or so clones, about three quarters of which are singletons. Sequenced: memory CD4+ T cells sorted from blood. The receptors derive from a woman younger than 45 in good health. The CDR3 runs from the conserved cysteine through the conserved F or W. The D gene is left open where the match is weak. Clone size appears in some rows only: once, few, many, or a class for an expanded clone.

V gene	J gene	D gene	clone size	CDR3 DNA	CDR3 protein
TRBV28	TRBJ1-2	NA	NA	TGTGCCAGCAGTTCGGGGGATACTAACTATGGCTACACCTTC	CASSSGDTNYGYTF
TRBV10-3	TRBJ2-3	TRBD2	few	TGTGCCATCAGTGAGTCTCCGGGACTAGCGGAACACGCAGATACGCAGTATTTT	CAISESPGLAEHADTQYF
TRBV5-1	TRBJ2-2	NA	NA	TGCGCCAGCGGGACACATACAGGGACCGGGGAGCTGTTTTTT	CASGTHTGTGELFF
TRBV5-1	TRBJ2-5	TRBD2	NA	TGCGCCAGCAGCGCGGGACTAGCGGGAGGGGGGACCCAGTACTTC	CASSAGLAGGGTQYF
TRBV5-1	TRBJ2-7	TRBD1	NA	TGCGCCAGCAGCTTAACAGGGGAATCCTCCTACGAGCAGTACTTC	CASSLTGESSYEQYF
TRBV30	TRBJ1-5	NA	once	TGTGCCTGGAGTAAATTCCAGGGAGTTCAGCCCCAGCATTTT	CAWSKFQGVQPQHF
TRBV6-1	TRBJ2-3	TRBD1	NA	TGTGCCAGCAGTGGGACAGGGGGCGCAGATACGCAGTATTTT	CASSGTGGADTQYF
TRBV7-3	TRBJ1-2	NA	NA	TGTGCCAGCAGCTTAAATCCGGATTCAGATGGCTACACCTTC	CASSLNPDSDGYTF
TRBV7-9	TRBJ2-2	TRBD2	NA	TGTGCCGGAAGCGGGAGGGGCACCGGGGAGCTGTTTTTT	CAGSGRGTGELFF
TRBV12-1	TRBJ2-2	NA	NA	TGTGCCAGCAGCTTGTATTTAGGACTAGCGACCGGGGAGCTGTTTTTT	CASSLYLGLATGELFF
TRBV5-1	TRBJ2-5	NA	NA	TGCGCCAGCAGCTTGCTACGGACTCCGGAGGAGACCCAGTACTTC	CASSLLRTPEETQYF